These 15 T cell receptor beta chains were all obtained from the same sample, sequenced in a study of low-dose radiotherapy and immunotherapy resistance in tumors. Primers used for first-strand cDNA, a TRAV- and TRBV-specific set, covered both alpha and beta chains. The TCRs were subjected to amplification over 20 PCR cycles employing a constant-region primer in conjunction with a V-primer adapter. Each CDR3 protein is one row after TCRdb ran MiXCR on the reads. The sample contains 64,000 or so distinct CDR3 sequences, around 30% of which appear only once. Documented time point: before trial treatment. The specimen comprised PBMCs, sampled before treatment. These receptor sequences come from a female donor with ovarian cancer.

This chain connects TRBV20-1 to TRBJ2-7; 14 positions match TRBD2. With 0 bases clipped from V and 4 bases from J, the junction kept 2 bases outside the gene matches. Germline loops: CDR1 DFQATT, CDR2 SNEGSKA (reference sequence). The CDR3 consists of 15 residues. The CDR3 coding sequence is TGCAGTGCTAGAGACGGGACTAGCGGGAGTTACGAGCAGTACTTC. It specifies CSARDGTSGSYEQYF.

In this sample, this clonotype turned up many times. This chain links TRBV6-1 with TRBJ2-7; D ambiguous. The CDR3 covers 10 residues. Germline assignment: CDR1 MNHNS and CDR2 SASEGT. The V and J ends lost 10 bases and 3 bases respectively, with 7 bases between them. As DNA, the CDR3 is TGTGCCACTCAACGCTACGAGCAGTACTTC. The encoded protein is CATQRYEQYF.

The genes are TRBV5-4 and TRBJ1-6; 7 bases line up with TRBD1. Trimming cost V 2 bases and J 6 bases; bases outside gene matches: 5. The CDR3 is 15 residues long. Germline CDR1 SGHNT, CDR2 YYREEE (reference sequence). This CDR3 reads CASSLADRRNSPLHF. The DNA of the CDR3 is TGTGCCAGCAGCTTAGCGGACAGGCGTAATTCACCCCTCCACTTT.

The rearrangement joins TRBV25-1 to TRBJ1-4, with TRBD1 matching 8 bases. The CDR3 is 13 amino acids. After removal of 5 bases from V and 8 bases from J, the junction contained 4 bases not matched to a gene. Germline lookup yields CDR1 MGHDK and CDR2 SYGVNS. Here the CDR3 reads CASSRGTGEKLFF. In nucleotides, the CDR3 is TGTGCCAGCAGTCGAGGGACAGGAGAAAAACTGTTTTTT.

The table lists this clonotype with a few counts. The CDR3 DNA is TGTGCCAGCAGTGAAGGACAGGGGAACGAAAAACTGTTTTTT. Its translation is CASSEGQGNEKLFF. This sequence joins TRBV6-1 and TRBJ1-4; 8 bases align to TRBD1. J gave up 8 bases and V 1 base, and 3 bases lay outside the gene matches. CDR3 length: 14 amino acids. Germline V CDR1 and CDR2: MNHNS, SASEGT.

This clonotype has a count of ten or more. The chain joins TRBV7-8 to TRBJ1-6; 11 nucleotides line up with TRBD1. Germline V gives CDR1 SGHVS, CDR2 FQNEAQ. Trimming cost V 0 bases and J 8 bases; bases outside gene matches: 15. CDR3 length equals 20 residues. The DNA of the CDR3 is TGTGCCAGCAGCTTAGCCTCTCTCGGGACAGGGGGAAGGGGGTATTCACCCCTCCACTTT. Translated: CASSLASLGTGGRGYSPLHF.

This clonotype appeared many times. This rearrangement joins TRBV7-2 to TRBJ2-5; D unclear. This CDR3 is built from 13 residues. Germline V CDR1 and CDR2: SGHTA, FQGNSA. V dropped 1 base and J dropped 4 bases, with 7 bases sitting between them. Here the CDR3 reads CASSLVTRETQYF. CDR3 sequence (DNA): TGTGCCAGCAGCTTAGTTACTCGAGAGACCCAGTACTTC.

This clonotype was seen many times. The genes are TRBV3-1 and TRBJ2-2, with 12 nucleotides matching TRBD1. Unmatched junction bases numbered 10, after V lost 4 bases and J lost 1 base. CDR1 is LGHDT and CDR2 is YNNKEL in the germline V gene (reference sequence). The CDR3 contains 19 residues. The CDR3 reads CASSRWGTGGAENTGELFF. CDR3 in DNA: TGTGCCAGCAGCCGCTGGGGGACAGGGGGCGCCGAGAACACCGGGGAGCTGTTTTTT.

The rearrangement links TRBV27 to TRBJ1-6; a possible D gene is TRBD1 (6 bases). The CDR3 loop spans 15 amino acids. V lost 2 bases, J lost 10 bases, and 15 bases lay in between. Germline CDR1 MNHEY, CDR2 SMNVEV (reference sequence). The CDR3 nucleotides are TGTGCCAGCAGTTTAAGCACTGGGGGCAACTCACCCCTCCACTTT. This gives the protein CASSLSTGGNSPLHF.

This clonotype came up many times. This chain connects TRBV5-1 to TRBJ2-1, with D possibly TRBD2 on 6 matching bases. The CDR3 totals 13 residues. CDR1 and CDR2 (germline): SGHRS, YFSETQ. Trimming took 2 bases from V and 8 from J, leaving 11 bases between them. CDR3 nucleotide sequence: TGCGCCAGCAGCTTTGCGGGCGGGGATGAGCAGTTCTTC. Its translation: CASSFAGGDEQFF.

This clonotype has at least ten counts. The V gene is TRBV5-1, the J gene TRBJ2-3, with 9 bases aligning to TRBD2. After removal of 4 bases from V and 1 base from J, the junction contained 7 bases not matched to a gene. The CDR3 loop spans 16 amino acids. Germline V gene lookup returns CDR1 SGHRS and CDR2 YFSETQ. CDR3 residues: CASSVFGTSRTDTQYF. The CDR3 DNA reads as TGCGCCAGCAGCGTTTTCGGGACTAGCCGCACAGATACGCAGTATTTT.

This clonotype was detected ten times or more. This CDR3 is CASSQGLAGGRHGETQYF. DNA for the CDR3: TGTGCCAGCAGCCAAGGACTAGCGGGGGGCCGCCACGGGGAGACCCAGTACTTC. This chain uses TRBV3-1 with TRBJ2-5; 13 bases line up with TRBD2. Germline CDR1 and CDR2: LGHDT and YNNKEL (reference sequence). The V gene end was trimmed by 1 base and the J gene end by 5 bases; junction bases not matched to a gene: 10. This CDR3 comprises 18 residues.

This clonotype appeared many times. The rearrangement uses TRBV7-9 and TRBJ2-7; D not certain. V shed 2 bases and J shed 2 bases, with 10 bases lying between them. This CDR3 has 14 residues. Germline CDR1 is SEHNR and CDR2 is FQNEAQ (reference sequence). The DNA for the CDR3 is TGTGCCAGCAGCTTATACAGTGCCCCCTACGAGCAGTACTTC. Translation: CASSLYSAPYEQYF. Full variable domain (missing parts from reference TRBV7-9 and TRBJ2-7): DTGVSQNPRHKITKRGQNVTFRCDPISEHNRLYWYRQTLGQGPEFLTYFQNEAQLEKSRLLSDRFSAERPKGSFSTLEIQRTEQGDSAMYLCASSLYSAPYEQYFGPGTRLTVT.

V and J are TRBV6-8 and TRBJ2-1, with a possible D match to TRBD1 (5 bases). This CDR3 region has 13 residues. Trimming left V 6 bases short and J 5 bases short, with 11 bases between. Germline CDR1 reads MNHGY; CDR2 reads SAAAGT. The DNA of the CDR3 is TGTGCCAGCAGAACCTCAGGGCACAATGAGCAGTTCTTC. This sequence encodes CASRTSGHNEQFF.

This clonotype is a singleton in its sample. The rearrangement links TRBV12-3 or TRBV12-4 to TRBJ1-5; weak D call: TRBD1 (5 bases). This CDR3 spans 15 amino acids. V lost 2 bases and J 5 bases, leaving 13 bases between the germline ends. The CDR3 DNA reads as TGTGCCAGCAGTTTAAGGGGAATTGGCCATCAGCCCCAGCATTTT. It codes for CASSLRGIGHQPQHF.